This passage covers 14 T cell receptor beta chains from one sample sequenced in a study of blood T cell repertoires in COVID-19. Using immunoSEQ multiplex PCR, the repertoire was profiled, and TCRdb retains in-frame clones only, with some absent. The sample has roughly 160,000 clones; roughly four fifths are singletons. Sequenced sample: PBMCs or T cells enriched from blood (not recorded which). These TCRs come from a man aged 50-60 years who had recovered from COVID-19.

The J gene is TRBJ2-3, the V gene TRBV28, with TRBD1 as a possible D gene (5 bases). Deletions cut 6 bases from V and 0 bases from J, with 13 bases between. Germline lookup yields CDR1 MDHEN and CDR2 SYDVKM. The CDR3 length is 15 residues. CDR3 sequence reads: CASSSGSLSTDTQYF. The CDR3 DNA follows: TGTGCCAGCAGCTCAGGGTCCCTTAGCACAGATACGCAGTATTTT.

The chain is built from TRBV9 and TRBJ2-2; no reliable D call. V was shortened by 4 bases and J by 0 bases, with 7 bases between the two germline ends. The V gene's germline CDR1 is SGDLS and CDR2 YYNGEE. This CDR3 spans 14 amino acids. The CDR3 loop reads CASSSRTNTGELFF. CDR3 DNA sequence: TGTGCCAGCAGCTCTAGAACGAACACCGGGGAGCTGTTTTTT.

V and J are TRBV7-9 and TRBJ1-1, with a tentative D call TRBD1 (5 bases). The CDR3 sequence is 14 residues long. The V gene lost 0 bases and the J gene lost 4 bases, with 9 bases spanning the gap. CDR1 is SEHNR, CDR2 FQNEAQ, per germline (reference sequence). The CDR3: CASSLAGRATEAFF. The CDR3 DNA reads TGTGCCAGCAGCTTAGCGGGCAGGGCCACTGAAGCTTTCTTT.

The rearrangement joins TRBV3-1 (or the pseudogene TRBV3-2) to TRBJ1-6; 9 bases map to TRBD1. V lost 1 base, J lost 7 bases, and 5 bases stayed unmatched. This CDR3 is built from 16 residues. Germline CDR1 and CDR2: LGHDT and YNNKEL (reference sequence). The CDR3 is CASSQGGTGRNSPLHF. The CDR3 DNA reads TGTGCCAGCAGCCAAGGGGGGACAGGGAGGAATTCACCCCTCCACTTT.

This chain uses TRBV24-1 with TRBJ2-1; 10 nucleotides align to TRBD2. Germline trimming cut 3 bases from V and 4 bases from J; bases unmatched to any gene: 2. This CDR3 comprises 15 residues. From germline, CDR1 is KGHDR and CDR2 SFDVKD. Here the CDR3 DNA reads TGTGCCACCAGTGATCTAGCGGGGGAGTACAATGAGCAGTTCTTC. Encoded protein: CATSDLAGEYNEQFF.

The chain recombines TRBV6-5 with TRBJ1-5, with D tentatively TRBD1 (6 bases). V lost 6 bases, J lost 4 bases, and 13 bases lay in between. CDR1 MNHEY and CDR2 SVGAGI come from the germline V gene. The CDR3 consists of 14 residues. CDR3 amino acids: CASRRGQLNQPQHF. The CDR3 nucleotides are TGTGCCAGCAGACGCGGACAGCTAAATCAGCCCCAGCATTTT.

This clone has a handful of counts. This CDR3 reads CASSPPDRNTEAFF. DNA for the CDR3: TGTGCCAGCAGCCCACCAGACAGAAACACTGAAGCTTTCTTT. This chain connects TRBV11-2 to TRBJ1-1, with TRBD1 as a possible D gene (5 bases). This CDR3 comprises 14 residues. CDR1 is SGHAT, CDR2 FQNNGV, per germline. V was cut by 5 bases and J by 2 bases, with 12 bases left in between.

This clone has just a few counts. The chain combines TRBV19 with TRBJ1-4, with D perhaps matching TRBD1 (5 bases). Germline V gene data show CDR1 as LNHDA and CDR2 as SQIVND (reference sequence). This CDR3 is 15 amino acids long. V gave up 7 bases and J gave up 4 bases, with 16 bases separating them. The CDR3 loop reads CASIAGRGLNEKLFF. The CDR3 DNA reads TGTGCCAGTATCGCTGGGAGGGGACTTAATGAAAAACTGTTTTTT.

The rearrangement links TRBV21-1 to TRBJ2-4; TRBD1 is taken as the D call from the table, unchecked against the DNA. TRBV21-1 is a documented pseudogene. This CDR3 contains 17 residues. CDR3 DNA: TGTGCCAGCAGTTCGACAGGGTTGAGCCGTTCCAAAAACATTCAGTACTTC. Translated: CASSSTGLSRSKNIQYF.

This chain joins TRBV5-1 and TRBJ2-7; tentatively, D is TRBD1 (5 bases). The CDR3 runs 14 residues. Germline CDR1 and CDR2: SGHRS and YFSETQ. The ends were cut back, 3 bases at V and 3 bases at J, with 13 bases in the middle. The CDR3 nucleotides are TGCGCCAGCAGCTCCGACAGCTTCTACTACGAGCAGTACTTC. Translated, it gives CASSSDSFYYEQYF. Drawing the rest from reference TRBV5-1 and TRBJ2-7, the complete variable domain is KAGVTQTPRYLIKTRGQQVTLSCSPISGHRSVSWYQQTPGQGLQFLFEYFSETQRNKGNFPGRFSGRQFSNSRSEMNVSTLELGDSALYLCASSSDSFYYEQYFGPGTRLTVT.

V gene TRBV4-2 combines with J gene TRBJ2-3, with D possibly TRBD2 on 7 matching bases. The CDR3 length is 16 residues. Trimming removed 1 base at V and 6 bases at J, with 17 bases between. Germline CDR1 is LGHNA and CDR2 is YNFKEQ. The DNA of the CDR3 is TGTGCCAGCAGCCAAGGGGGGGGGCAGGGTGGCGATACGCAGTATTTT. This sequence encodes CASSQGGGQGGDTQYF.

The chain carries TRBV5-4 and TRBJ1-2, with 10 nucleotides matching TRBD1. V lost 6 bases, J lost 4 bases, and 6 bases stayed unmatched. The CDR3 contains 14 residues. The germline gives CDR1 SGHNT, CDR2 YYREEE (reference sequence). In nucleotides, the CDR3 is TGTGCCAGCACCCAGACAGGGGGCAGCTATGGCTACACCTTC. Translated: CASTQTGGSYGYTF.

The count of this clone is one. Written as DNA, the CDR3 is TGTGCCACCAGGACAGCCTACGAGCAGTACTTC. This sequence encodes CATRTAYEQYF. The chain has TRBV24-1 and TRBJ2-7; perhaps TRBD1 as D (5 bases). The V gene lost 7 bases and the J gene lost 2 bases, with 5 bases spanning the gap. The CDR3 covers 11 residues. The V gene's germline CDR1 is KGHDR and CDR2 SFDVKD.

The chain uses TRBV5-1 and TRBJ2-3, with TRBD2 matching over 13 bases. The V segment lost 4 bases and the J segment 8 bases; nucleotides outside the gene matches: 13. The CDR3 covers 17 residues. Germline assignment: CDR1 SGHRS and CDR2 YFSETQ. CDR3 region: CASSGTSGASNSATQYF. CDR3 in DNA: TGCGCCAGCAGCGGGACTAGCGGGGCTTCAAACTCGGCTACGCAGTATTTT.